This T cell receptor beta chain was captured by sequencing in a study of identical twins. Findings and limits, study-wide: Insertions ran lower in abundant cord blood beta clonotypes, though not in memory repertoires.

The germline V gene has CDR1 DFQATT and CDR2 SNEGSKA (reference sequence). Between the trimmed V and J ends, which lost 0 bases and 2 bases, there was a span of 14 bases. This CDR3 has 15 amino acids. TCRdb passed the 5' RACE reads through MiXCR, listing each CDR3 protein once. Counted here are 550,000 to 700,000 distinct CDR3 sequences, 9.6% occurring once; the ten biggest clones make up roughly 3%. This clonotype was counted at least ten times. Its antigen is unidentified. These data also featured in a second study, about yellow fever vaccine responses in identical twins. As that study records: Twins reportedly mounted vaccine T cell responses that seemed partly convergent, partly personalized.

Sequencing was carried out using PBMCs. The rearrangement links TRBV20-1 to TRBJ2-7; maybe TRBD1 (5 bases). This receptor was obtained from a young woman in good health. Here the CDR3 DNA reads TGCAGTGCTAGAGATCTATCGCAGGGTACCTACGAGCAGTACTTC. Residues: CSARDLSQGTYEQYF.